The 23 T cell receptor beta chains below were found in one sample sequenced in a study of cytomegalovirus exposure and HLA in healthy donors (dated by TCRdb to about 2017). The library was made by the immunoSEQ multiplex PCR assay. For the multiplex PCR, a mixture combining 60 forward primers for TCR Vbeta segments and 13 reverse primers for TCR Jbeta segments was used. This is the immuneACCESS table as TCRdb keeps it, with only in-frame sequences that have V and J called. A part of the clones is gone; compared with another copy, unresolved V genes explain less than half, and the rest is unexplained. Here the sample has roughly 100,000 clones; roughly three quarters occur a single time. Roughly 6% of the sample goes to the ten largest clones. The sequencing input was PBMCs. Source of these receptors: a male donor in good health and CMV-seronegative.

This clone was recorded only once. This chain links TRBV4-2 with TRBJ1-4; 9 nucleotides line up with TRBD1. Trimming removed 6 bases from V and 5 bases from J; junction bases left unmatched: 7. The length of the CDR3 is 15 residues. Germline CDR1 reads LGHNA; CDR2 reads YNFKEQ. This chain's CDR3 is CASRDRGTLNEKLFF. The CDR3 DNA reads TGTGCCAGCAGGGACAGGGGAACCTTAAATGAAAAACTGTTTTTT.

This chain uses TRBV19 with TRBJ2-5; 12 nucleotides line up with TRBD1. The CDR3 runs 16 residues. With 4 bases clipped from V and 5 bases from J, the junction kept 8 bases outside the gene matches. From germline, CDR1 is LNHDA and CDR2 SQIVND (reference sequence). In DNA, the CDR3 is TGTGCCAGTAGTACCCCCCGGGACAGGGGGCGGGAGACCCAGTACTTC. It specifies CASSTPRDRGRETQYF.

The J gene is TRBJ1-5, the V gene TRBV7-6; 7 bases fit TRBD1. Unmatched junction bases numbered 7, after V lost 2 bases and J lost 3 bases. This CDR3 has 16 residues. CDR1 is SGHVS, CDR2 FNYEAQ, per germline. In nucleotides, the CDR3 is TGTGCCAGCAGCTTACTTGAGGGGGCTAACAATCAGCCCCAGCATTTT. Translation: CASSLLEGANNQPQHF.

V is TRBV5-6 and J is TRBJ2-2, with D possibly TRBD2 on 5 matching bases. This CDR3 is 16 amino acids long. CDR1 and CDR2 from the germline V gene are SGHDT and YYEEEE. Trimming removed 5 bases at V and 3 bases at J, with 17 bases between. The CDR3 region has the DNA TGTGCCAGCAGTCCAACCGGGAAGGAGGACACCGGGGAGCTGTTTTTT. It is translated as CASSPTGKEDTGELFF.

The V gene is TRBV19, the J gene TRBJ2-7; D remains unclear. V dropped 1 base and J dropped 6 bases, with 16 bases sitting between them. Germline assignment: CDR1 LNHDA and CDR2 SQIVND (reference sequence). This CDR3 contains 15 residues. The CDR3 bases are TGTGCCAGTAGTATAGGAGGAAAACTAAACTTCGAGCAGTACTTC. Its protein is CASSIGGKLNFEQYF.

The chain uses TRBV7-2 and TRBJ1-2; 7 bases align to TRBD1. The CDR3 consists of 12 residues. From germline, CDR1 is SGHTA and CDR2 FQGNSA. The J segment lost 4 bases and the V segment lost 5 bases, leaving 1 base of the junction unmatched. The CDR3: CASSRDSYGYTF. DNA for the CDR3: TGTGCCAGCAGCCGGGACAGCTATGGCTACACCTTC. Supplemented by reference TRBV7-2 and TRBJ1-2, the full variable domain reads GAGVSQSPSNKVTEKGKDVELRCDPISGHTALYWYRQSLGQGLEFLIYFQGNSAPDKSGLPSDRFSAERTGGSVSTLTIQRTQQEDSAVYLCASSRDSYGYTFGSGTRLTVV.

The chain couples TRBV6-6 to TRBJ2-1; the match to TRBD2 covers 8 bases. With 7 bases clipped from V and 8 bases from J, the junction kept 10 bases outside the gene matches. The CDR3 length is 14 residues. Germline V gives CDR1 MNHNY, CDR2 SVGAGI (reference sequence). CDR3 region: CASNLAGDVHEQFF. In DNA form, the CDR3 reads TGTGCCAGCAACCTAGCGGGTGACGTCCATGAGCAGTTCTTC.

This clone occurred once. The rearrangement joins TRBV29-1 to TRBJ1-2, with 11 positions matching TRBD1. V dropped 7 bases and J dropped 4; count of bases not matched to a gene: 5. The germline V gene has CDR1 SQVTM and CDR2 ANQGSEA. This CDR3 comprises 13 residues. CDR3 region: CSAGTGGGYGYTF. In nucleotides, the CDR3 is TGCAGCGCGGGGACAGGGGGAGGCTATGGCTACACCTTC.

The chain employs TRBV30 and TRBJ1-5; D is unresolved. Between the trimmed V and J ends, which lost 0 bases and 4 bases, there was a span of 19 bases. CDR1 and CDR2 from the germline V gene are GTSNPN and SVGIG (reference sequence). The CDR3 has 17 residues. CDR3 in DNA: TGTGCCTGGAGTGTAAGCTACAGCAACCTTGGGAATCAGCCCCAGCATTTT. Encoded protein: CAWSVSYSNLGNQPQHF.

This chain links TRBV5-1 with TRBJ2-2; TRBD1 might be the D (6 bases). Trimming stripped 4 bases from V and 1 base from J, with 11 bases between. The CDR3 is made up of 15 amino acids. Germline lookup yields CDR1 SGHRS and CDR2 YFSETQ. CDR3 amino acids: CASSPDRLNTGELFF. The CDR3 coding sequence is TGCGCCAGCAGCCCCGACAGGCTGAACACCGGGGAGCTGTTTTTT.

Only a few counts were recorded for this clone. The rearrangement links TRBV27 to TRBJ2-1; D is ambiguous. The V gene's germline CDR1 is MNHEY and CDR2 SMNVEV (reference sequence). The V end lost 6 bases, the J end lost 7 bases, and 22 bases lay between the germline ends. This CDR3 is built from 16 residues. CDR3 bases: TGTGCCAGCAGCGATATATGGGCCCCGGCAAGGAATGAGCAGTTCTTC. It specifies CASSDIWAPARNEQFF.

This clone was counted ten times or more. The V gene is TRBV28, the J gene TRBJ2-1; 11 bases agree with TRBD2. The V and J ends lost 2 bases and 0 bases, in that order; junction bases with no gene match: 12. The CDR3 extends over 20 amino acids. Germline CDR1 reads MDHEN; CDR2 reads SYDVKM. In DNA, the CDR3 is TGTGCCAGCAGTTTACTGCTAGCGGGAGGCTCCTTTAGCTCCTACAATGAGCAGTTCTTC. Translated: CASSLLLAGGSFSSYNEQFF. Based on the CDR3 plus reference TRBV28 and TRBJ2-1, the full variable domain is DVKVTQSSRYLVKRTGEKVFLECVQDMDHENMFWYRQDPGLGLRLIYFSYDVKMKEKGDIPEGYSVSREKKERFSLILESASTNQTSMYLCASSLLLAGGSFSSYNEQFFGPGTRLTVL.

The chain employs TRBV11-2 and TRBJ2-7; 7 nucleotides line up with TRBD2. The germline V gene encodes CDR1 SGHAT and CDR2 FQNNGV. The CDR3 is 15 amino acids. V shed 1 base and J 3 bases; nucleotides not matched to a gene: 6. The CDR3 protein is CASSLVGGGDYEQYF. As DNA, the CDR3 is TGTGCCAGCAGCTTAGTGGGCGGGGGTGACTACGAGCAGTACTTC.

The chain carries TRBV7-3 and TRBJ2-7; TRBD1 matches 7 bases. Germline CDR1 reads SGHTA; CDR2 reads FQGTGA. The CDR3 consists of 13 residues. Unmatched junction bases numbered 4, after V lost 5 bases and J lost 3 bases. CDR3 residues: CASSRDSRYEQYF. The CDR3, as DNA: TGTGCCAGCAGCCGGGACAGTCGCTACGAGCAGTACTTC.

The chain couples TRBV5-4 to TRBJ1-6, with no clear D. This CDR3 region has 16 residues. Per the germline V gene, CDR1 is SGHNT and CDR2 is YYREEE (reference sequence). The germline V and J ends were trimmed by 1 base and 2 bases, with 10 bases remaining between them. The CDR3 coding sequence is TGTGCCAGCAGCTTGTCGGGTGGTACCTATAATTCACCCCTCCACTTT. It codes for CASSLSGGTYNSPLHF.

With regard to this clone: In the same sample, other DNA sequences code for this CDR3. The chain uses TRBV7-3 and TRBJ2-1; 11 bases match TRBD2. Looked up from germline, CDR1 is SGHTA and CDR2 is FQGTGA. After removal of 6 bases from V and 3 bases from J, the junction contained 16 bases not matched to a gene. The CDR3 sequence is 19 residues long. CDR3 residues: CASRGGTSGSIGGYNEQFF. DNA of the CDR3: TGTGCCAGCAGAGGAGGTACTAGCGGGAGCATAGGGGGCTACAATGAGCAGTTCTTC.

The V and J genes are TRBV2 and TRBJ1-6; tentative D call: TRBD1 (6 bases). Germline values: CDR1 SNHLY, CDR2 FYNNEI. CDR3 size: 14 residues. V shed 7 bases and J shed 5 bases, with 12 bases lying between them. The CDR3 region is CASTDQGNNSPLHF. The CDR3 coding sequence is TGTGCCAGCACCGACCAGGGGAATAATTCACCCCTCCACTTT. The full variable domain, with the rest looked up from reference TRBV2 and TRBJ1-6, is EPEVTQTPSHQVTQMGQEVILRCVPISNHLYFYWYRQILGQKVEFLVSFYNNEISEKSEIFDDQFSVERPDGSNFTLKIRSTKLEDSAMYFCASTDQGNNSPLHFGNGTRLTVT.

The chain joins TRBV19 to TRBJ2-3; D remains unclear. The V end was cut by 6 bases, the J end by 2 bases, with 9 bases between. This CDR3 is built from 13 residues. Germline CDR1 is LNHDA and CDR2 is SQIVND (reference sequence). As DNA, the CDR3 is TGTGCCAGTAGCCTCGGGTCCACAGATACGCAGTATTTT. Its translation: CASSLGSTDTQYF. Drawing the rest from reference TRBV19 and TRBJ2-3, the complete variable domain is DGGITQSPKYLFRKEGQNVTLSCEQNLNHDAMYWYRQDPGQGLRLIYYSQIVNDFQKGDIAEGYSVSREKKESFPLTVTSAQKNPTAFYLCASSLGSTDTQYFGPGTRLTVL.

The chain links TRBV5-1 to TRBJ1-6; TRBD1 agrees at 9 bases. With 4 bases clipped from V and 8 bases from J, the junction kept 4 bases outside the gene matches. Germline-derived CDR1 and CDR2 are SGHRS and YFSETQ. This CDR3 is 14 amino acids long. DNA of the CDR3: TGCGCCAGCAGCCCGGGACAGGGAGATTCACCCCTCCACTTT. Residues: CASSPGQGDSPLHF. The full variable domain, completed using reference TRBV5-1 and TRBJ1-6, is KAGVTQTPRYLIKTRGQQVTLSCSPISGHRSVSWYQQTPGQGLQFLFEYFSETQRNKGNFPGRFSGRQFSNSRSEMNVSTLELGDSALYLCASSPGQGDSPLHFGNGTRLTVT.

The rearrangement joins TRBV6-5 to TRBJ2-1, with TRBD2 as a possible D gene (6 bases). Germline CDR1 reads MNHEY; CDR2 reads SVGAGI. CDR3 length: 14 amino acids. The V end was cut by 4 bases, the J end by 4 bases, with 11 bases between. This CDR3 is CASSSETSYNEQFF. The CDR3 DNA sequence: TGTGCCAGCAGTTCCGAGACTAGTTACAATGAGCAGTTCTTC.

V is TRBV6-1 and J is TRBJ2-5, with TRBD1 identical over 10 bases. Trimming took 4 bases from V and 7 from J; bases not matched to a gene: 21. CDR3 length: 19 amino acids. Germline V lookup: CDR1 MNHNS, CDR2 SASEGT. The CDR3, as DNA: TGTGCCAGCAGTGGAGGGACAGGGGAAGGTAGAATTCCATCCTGGACCCAGTACTTC. It translates to CASSGGTGEGRIPSWTQYF.

For the CDR3, the DNA is TGTGCCAGCAGTCCGACCACAGGGGGCGTGATTTCACCCCTCCACTTT. Translating gives CASSPTTGGVISPLHF. The chain links TRBV27 to TRBJ1-6, with TRBD1 identical over 9 bases. Per the germline V gene, CDR1 is MNHEY and CDR2 is SMNVEV (reference sequence). The V segment lost 5 bases and the J segment 9 bases; nucleotides outside the gene matches: 11. CDR3 size: 16 residues.

This chain links TRBV5-1 with TRBJ1-1, with TRBD1 identical over 7 bases. V trimming: 7 bases; J trimming: 3 bases; junction bases outside the gene matches: 12. Per germline, CDR1 SGHRS and CDR2 YFSETQ. This CDR3 is built from 15 residues. This CDR3 is CASRPFTQGYTEAFF. In nucleotides, the CDR3 is TGCGCCAGCCGCCCTTTTACACAGGGGTACACTGAAGCTTTCTTT.